This T cell receptor beta chain originates from a study of blood T cell repertoires in COVID-19. Across the study: PBMCs, B-cell-depleted T cells, or T cells provided the cDNA or gDNA that made up the material.

Per the original data handling: Estimation of nucleated cell counts relied on the amplification of reference gene primers. TCRdb keeps only in-frame clones here, not all; method: immunoSEQ multiplex PCR. D and trimming come from the DNA, and the V and J calls and clone size come from that table. Among more than 65,000 clones, 75% to 90% were seen once, and the ten largest hold over 4.5%. Material: peripheral blood. The TCR was taken from a man older than 75 with acute or convalescent COVID-19.

This CDR3 is CASSEYNRPNTEAFF. The DNA of the CDR3 is TGTGCCAGCAGCGAGTACAACAGGCCGAACACTGAAGCTTTCTTT. The V and J genes are TRBV9 and TRBJ1-1; D perhaps matches TRBD1 (5 bases). The V end lost 3 bases, the J end lost 1 base, and 13 bases lay between the germline ends. CDR1 is SGDLS and CDR2 is YYNGEE in the germline V gene. This CDR3 spans 15 amino acids.